A selection of T cell receptor beta chains follows, all from one sample in a study of blood T cell repertoires in COVID-19. Profiling relied on immunoSEQ multiplex PCR, and the TCRdb table lists in-frame clones only, not all of them. The sample records roughly 23,000 clones, 94% being singletons. Sequencing input: peripheral blood. These receptors came from a woman aged 45-59 years with active COVID-19. CDR3s include the opening cysteine and the closing phenylalanine or tryptophan. Each record gives: clone size, D gene, J gene, V gene, CDR3 length, CDR3 protein, CDR3 DNA. D genes are given only for firm matches. Clone size is stated in some rows and not others, as once, few, many or a class when expanded.

>.|.|TRBJ1-2|TRBV2|13
CASIPDRNYGYTF
TGTGCCAGCATACCGGACAGAAACTATGGCTACACCTTC
>.|.|TRBJ2-4|TRBV2|15
CASSDPLAAKNIQYF
TGTGCCAGCAGTGACCCCCTAGCGGCCAAAAACATTCAGTACTTC
>.|.|TRBJ1-4|TRBV2|13
CASSGNGGEKLFF
TGTGCCAGCAGTGGGAACGGAGGTGAAAAACTGTTTTTT
>once|TRBD2|TRBJ2-7|TRBV11-2|14
CASGRLAGGGEQYF
TGTGCCAGCGGGCGACTAGCGGGAGGGGGGGAGCAGTACTTC
>.|.|TRBJ1-1|TRBV5-1|15
CASSLTRQGNTEAFF
TGCGCCAGCAGCTTGACTCGTCAGGGAAATACTGAAGCTTTCTTT
>.|.|TRBJ1-1|TRBV20-1|11
CSAGGGHEAFF
TGCAGTGCCGGTGGGGGCCATGAAGCTTTCTTT
>.|.|TRBJ1-1|TRBV13|14
CASSRPTLTTEAFF
TGTGCCAGCAGCCGTCCGACTCTGACCACTGAAGCTTTCTTT
>.|TRBD2|TRBJ2-2|TRBV19|14
CASSFRGGTGELFF
TGTGCCAGTAGTTTTCGGGGAGGGACCGGGGAGCTGTTTTTT
>.|TRBD1|TRBJ2-2|TRBV5-1|16
CASNPRGRGQSGELFF
TGCGCCAGCAACCCGCGGGGCAGGGGGCAGTCCGGGGAGCTGTTTTTT
>.|TRBD1|TRBJ2-1|TRBV5-4|14
CASSTRQGHNEQFF
TGTGCCAGCAGCACCCGACAGGGGCACAATGAGCAGTTCTTC
>.|.|TRBJ2-5|TRBV18|18
CASSPLVLPGEIQETQYF
TGTGCCAGCTCACCACTTGTCCTACCGGGGGAGATACAAGAGACCCAGTACTTC
>.|.|TRBJ1-6|TRBV28|13
CASNVRYRASLHF
TGTGCCAGCAACGTTCGTTACCGAGCATCCCTCCACTTT
>.|TRBD1|TRBJ2-1|TRBV7-9|14
CASSPGQGAFVQFF
TGTGCCAGCAGCCCGGGACAGGGGGCTTTTGTGCAGTTCTTC
>once|TRBD2|TRBJ2-7|TRBV19|15
CASRDQAGGNFPPYF
TGTGCCAGTAGGGATCAAGCGGGAGGGAATTTCCCCCCGTACTTC
>.|.|TRBJ2-1|TRBV5-4|15
CASSFPRGSYNEQFF
TGTGCCAGCAGCTTCCCGCGGGGATCCTACAATGAGCAGTTCTTC
>once|.|TRBJ1-2|TRBV5-1|13
CASSLSGYYGYTF
TGCGCCAGCAGCTTGTCAGGGTACTATGGCTACACCTTC
>.|TRBD1|TRBJ2-7|TRBV4-1|16
CASSQGRLDRGYEQYF
TGCGCCAGCAGCCAAGGAAGGTTGGACAGGGGCTACGAGCAGTACTTC
>.|.|TRBJ2-7|TRBV12-3/TRBV12-4|13
CASSFPGPYEQYF
TGTGCCAGCAGTTTTCCGGGTCCTTACGAGCAGTACTTC
>.|TRBD1|TRBJ1-4|TRBV19|16
CASSILDRGRHEKLFF
TGTGCCAGTAGTATATTGGACAGGGGTCGGCATGAAAAACTGTTTTTT
>.|.|TRBJ2-2|TRBV19|14
CASSWGTSTGELFF
TGTGCCAGTAGTTGGGGGACATCGACCGGGGAGCTGTTTTTT
>.|TRBD1|TRBJ1-5|TRBV10-3|13
CAISDTGGQPQHF
TGTGCCATCAGTGACACAGGGGGACAGCCCCAGCATTTT
>.|.|TRBJ2-5|TRBV7-7|19
CASSSDSLGGAGLGETQYF
TGTGCTAGCAGCTCAGACTCATTAGGTGGTGCAGGGTTGGGCGAGACCCAGTACTTC